This TCR beta chain originates from a study (dated by TCRdb to between 2014 and 2017). Some background on the complete study: The study tested whether tumor-infiltrating Tregs in breast cancer are recruited from blood Tregs or converted in situ from other CD4+ T cell subsets.

Amplification of full-length TCR variable regions was done by 5' RACE PCR using constant-region reverse primers, and this step was followed by semi-nested PCR with Nested Universal Primer A. Using the ReliaPrep RNA Cell Miniprep System, total RNA was extracted, and the SMARTer RACE 5'/3' Kit was then used to reverse transcribe the RNA into 5'RACE-ready cDNA. Full-length TCR alpha and beta libraries were barcoded with multiplex adaptors and sequenced on an Illumina MiSeq. The authors processed their data as follows. For each of nine subset-tissue groups, sequencing data from the five patients were combined, and the groups were compared by unsupervised clustering of TCR gene usage. The Morisita-Horn index was used to calculate repertoire similarity, with shared sequences weighted by how much each contributed to each repertoire. The raw public reads went through TCRdb reprocessing: fastp at Q25, MiXCR clone calling, in-frame beta chains kept. Entries that share a CDR3 protein sequence are merged under the most common genes and DNA. Clone size and V and J calls follow TCRdb, not the original study. In all, the sample holds some 64,000 distinct CDR3 sequences, and about 20% of those were seen once. The ten largest clones capture 2.9% of the sample.

Via the germline V gene, CDR1 is KGHSH and CDR2 LQKENI. The CDR3 spans 16 residues, from the cysteine through the phenylalanine. The only DNA kept is the CDR3, 48 bases in frame from the first base. Trimming leaves V shorter by 3 bases and J shorter by 6 bases, with the junction holding 9 bases beyond the gene matches. Memory CD4+ T cells were isolated as CD4+CD45RO+CD25- cells. Tregs, naive and memory CD4+ T cells from tumor, blood and ipsilateral draining lymph nodes of 5 or 6 breast cancer patients underwent full-length TCR alpha and beta sequencing. Tumor tissue and lymph nodes obtained by ipsilateral axillary dissection were perfused with PBS, cut into small pieces and digested using collagenase I and hyaluronidase. Ficoll density gradient centrifugation was used to isolate mononuclear cells from lymph nodes or from 50 to 55 ml of peripheral blood. A purity exceeding 90% was confirmed by FACS for the sorted cell populations.

As for this clonotype: The specificity of this receptor is unknown. No base qualities exist here, and no much larger clone lies one base off it.

Points the paper makes about the study in general: The greatest overlap of tumor-infiltrating Treg TCR alpha and beta sequences was observed with tumor naive CD4+ T cells, followed by blood naive CD4+ T cells. The TCR gene usage of tumor memory CD4+ T cells clustered together with blood and lymph node memory CD4+ cells and with lymph node naive CD4+ cells. The larger-cohort validation was restricted to a single TCR beta V-J rearrangement rather than whole repertoires.

The sequence was obtained from a female donor with breast cancer. The specimen was memory CD4+ T cells sorted from a lymph node. In the paper's terms, the cell subset or site label means: memory CD4+ T cells, CD4+CD45RO+CD25-. Here the chain combines TRBV18 and TRBJ2-7, with 12 bases aligning to TRBD1. The DNA is TGTGCCAGCTCACCCCCGGGACAGGGGGCGCGGGGCGAGCAGTACTTC. It is translated as CASSPPGQGARGEQYF.